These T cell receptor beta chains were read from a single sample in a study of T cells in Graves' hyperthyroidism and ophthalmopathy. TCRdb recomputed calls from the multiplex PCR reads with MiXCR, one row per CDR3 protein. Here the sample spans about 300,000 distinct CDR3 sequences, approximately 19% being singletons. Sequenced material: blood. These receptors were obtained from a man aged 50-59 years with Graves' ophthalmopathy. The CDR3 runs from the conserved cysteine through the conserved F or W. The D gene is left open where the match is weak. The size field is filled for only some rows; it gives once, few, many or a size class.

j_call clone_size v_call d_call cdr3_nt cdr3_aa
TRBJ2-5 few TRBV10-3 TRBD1 TGTGCCATCAGTGAATGGACAGGGGCCGACCAAGAGACCCAGTACTTC CAISEWTGADQETQYF
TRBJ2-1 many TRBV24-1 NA TGTGCCACCAGTGAGCGGAGGGACAATGAGCAGTTCTTC CATSERRDNEQFF
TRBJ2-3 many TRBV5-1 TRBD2 TGCGCCAGCTCCTGGACTAGCGGGAGTTCTGGTACGCAGTATTTT CASSWTSGSSGTQYF
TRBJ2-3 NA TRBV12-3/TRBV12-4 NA TGTGCCAGCAGTCCCCGGGACTCCGGGGGCACAGATACGCAGTATTTT CASSPRDSGGTDTQYF
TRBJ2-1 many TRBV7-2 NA TGTGCCAGCAGCCCGCCGGGGCGGAAGGGTGAGCAGTTCTTC CASSPPGRKGEQFF
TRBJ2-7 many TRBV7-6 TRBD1 TGTGCCAGCAGCTTGCCCGGGACAGGGGTCAACGAGCAGTACTTC CASSLPGTGVNEQYF
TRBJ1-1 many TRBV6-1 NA TGTGCCAACCAGATGGGAGGGGGGAACACTGAAGCTTTCTTT CANQMGGGNTEAFF
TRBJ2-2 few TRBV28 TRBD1 TGTGCCAGTTTCCAGGGGGCGCCGGAGACCGGGGAGCTGTTTTTT CASFQGAPETGELFF
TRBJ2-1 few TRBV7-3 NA TGTGCCAGCAGCTTAAATGGCGGGACCGCCTACAATGAGCAGTTCTTC CASSLNGGTAYNEQFF
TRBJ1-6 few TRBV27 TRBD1 TGTGCCAGCTGCGAGACAGGGGATTCACCCCTCCACTTT CASCETGDSPLHF
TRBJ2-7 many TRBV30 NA TGTGCCTGGAGTGGGTCGGGCGCGAAATACGAGCAGTACTTC CAWSGSGAKYEQYF
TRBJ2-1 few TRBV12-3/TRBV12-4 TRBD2 TGTGCCAGCATTATGACTAGCGGAACTAGAGATGAGCAGTTCTTC CASIMTSGTRDEQFF
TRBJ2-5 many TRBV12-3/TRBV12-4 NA TGTGCCAGCAGTTTAGTGCCGGGGAACCAAGAGACCCAGTACTTC CASSLVPGNQETQYF
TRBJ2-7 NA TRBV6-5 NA TGTGCCAGCAGTTACTCGACCTTAAATCAGGACCCCCGCTACGAGCAGTACTTC CASSYSTLNQDPRYEQYF
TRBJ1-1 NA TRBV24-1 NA TGTGCCACCAGTGACCGTTCACGAGCGGGTGACACTGAAGCTTTCTTT CATSDRSRAGDTEAFF
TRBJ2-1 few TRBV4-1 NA TGCGCCAGCAGCCAAGACTTGAGAGGGGGGAGAAGGAATGAGCAGTTCTTC CASSQDLRGGRRNEQFF
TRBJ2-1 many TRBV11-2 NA TGTGCCAGCAGCTTAGAGGTGGGGAATGAGCAGTTCTTC CASSLEVGNEQFF
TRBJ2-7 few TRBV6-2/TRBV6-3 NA TGTGCCAGCAGATGGGACCTGAACTCCTACGAGCAGTACTTC CASRWDLNSYEQYF
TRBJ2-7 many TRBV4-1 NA TGCGCCAGCAGCCAAGAGGTAGGGCGGGAGCAGTACTTC CASSQEVGREQYF
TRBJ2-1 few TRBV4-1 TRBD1 TGCGCCAGCAGCCAAGATTGGAGACAGGGGGCGAATGAGCAGTTCTTC CASSQDWRQGANEQFF
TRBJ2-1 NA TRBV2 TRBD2 TGTGCCAGCAGTGAACTAGCGGGAGGGCCCCGAGGTGAGCAGTTCTTC CASSELAGGPRGEQFF
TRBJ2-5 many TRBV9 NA TGTGCCAGCAGCGTTTCACTAGGACAGCTCCAAGAGACCCAGTACTTC CASSVSLGQLQETQYF
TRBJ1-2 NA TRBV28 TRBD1 TGTGCCAGCAGTAAACAGGGGGCGCTGAGGAATGGCTACACCTTC CASSKQGALRNGYTF
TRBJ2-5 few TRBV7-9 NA TGTGCCAGCAGCTTAGGGGCAGGACTTGACCAAGAGACCCAGTACTTC CASSLGAGLDQETQYF
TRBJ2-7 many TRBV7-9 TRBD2 TGTGCCAGCCCGCCCAAGGAGCGGGAGGGCCGAGAGCAGTACTTC CASPPKEREGREQYF
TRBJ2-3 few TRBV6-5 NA TGTGCCAGCAGTTACCAAGGACACCTAAAGGGGACAGATACGCAGTATTTT CASSYQGHLKGTDTQYF
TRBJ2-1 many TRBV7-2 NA TGTGCCAGCAGCTTAGTCCCAGGGACGAATGAGCAGTTCTTC CASSLVPGTNEQFF
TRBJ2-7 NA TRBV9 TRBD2 TGTGCCAGCAGCGTCGAAGCGGGAGTGAAGAACGAGCAGTACTTC CASSVEAGVKNEQYF
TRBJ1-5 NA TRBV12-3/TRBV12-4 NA TGTGCCAGCAGTTTAGCGGAAGCACAGCCCCAGCATTTT CASSLAEAQPQHF
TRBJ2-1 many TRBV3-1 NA TGTGCCAGCAGCCAAGGATTGCGGAGGGATGAGCAGTTCTTC CASSQGLRRDEQFF
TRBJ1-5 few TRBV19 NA TGTGCCAGTAGCCGGACAGCCCCGTCGGGGCAGCCCCAGCATTTT CASSRTAPSGQPQHF
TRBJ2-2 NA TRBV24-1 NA TGTGCCACCTCCGGGCTATCCGGGGAGCTGTTTTTT CATSGLSGELFF
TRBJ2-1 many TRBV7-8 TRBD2 TGTGCCAGCAGCTTAGACGGGTCGCTAGCGGGCTGGGGAGATGAGCAGTTCTTC CASSLDGSLAGWGDEQFF
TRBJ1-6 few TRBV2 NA TGTGCCAGCAGTGAAGAAGGGATCGGGTCACCCCTCCACTTT CASSEEGIGSPLHF
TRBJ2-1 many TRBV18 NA TGTGCCAGCTCTCCAGGGATTACCTACAATGAGCAGTTCTTC CASSPGITYNEQFF
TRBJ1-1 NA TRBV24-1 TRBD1 TGTGCCACCAGTGATTTCCGCACAGGGGGGGGTATGAACACTGAAGCTTTCTTT CATSDFRTGGGMNTEAFF
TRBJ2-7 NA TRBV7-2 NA TGTGCCAGCAGCCCCCGCGCTAGCTTCTCCTACGAGCAGTACTTC CASSPRASFSYEQYF
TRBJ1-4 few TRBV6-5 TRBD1 TGTGCCAGCAGTTACTTACAGGGGCAGACTAATGAAAAACTGTTTTTT CASSYLQGQTNEKLFF
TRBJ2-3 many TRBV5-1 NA TGCGCCAGCAGCTTGGTGGGGGGCCCCACAGATACGCAGTATTTT CASSLVGGPTDTQYF
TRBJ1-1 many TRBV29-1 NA TGCAGCGCGTGCCGGGACTTTAACACTGAAGCTTTCTTT CSACRDFNTEAFF
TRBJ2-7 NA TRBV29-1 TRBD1 TGCAGCGTACAGGGGTTCTACGAGCAGTACTTC CSVQGFYEQYF
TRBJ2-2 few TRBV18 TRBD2 TGTGCCAGCTCACGCCAACGGACTAGCGGGGGCACCGGGGAGCTGTTTTTT CASSRQRTSGGTGELFF
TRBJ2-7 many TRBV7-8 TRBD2 TGTGCCAGCAGCCCCCGGACTAGCGGGATAAACTACGAGCAGTACTTC CASSPRTSGINYEQYF
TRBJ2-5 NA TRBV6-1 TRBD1 TGTGCCAGCAGTGCCCGGGACAGAGAGACCCAGTACTTC CASSARDRETQYF
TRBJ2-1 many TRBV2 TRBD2 TGTGCCAGCAGTAACGGACTAGCGGAGCAGTTCTTC CASSNGLAEQFF
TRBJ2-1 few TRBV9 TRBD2 TGTGCCAGCGGTTTCTCCCGGGAGGGTGGCGACAATGAGCAGTTCTTC CASGFSREGGDNEQFF
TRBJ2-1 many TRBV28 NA TGTGCCAGCAGTTCTAGGTTGGGTGAGCAGTTCTTC CASSSRLGEQFF